Below are 28 T cell receptor beta chains sequenced from a single sample in a study of CD8 T cells in Susac syndrome. An input of about 0.5 to 1 ug of RNA was subjected to reverse transcription using random hexamers. TCRdb reprocessed the immunoSEQ multiplex PCR reads with MiXCR, giving one entry per CDR3 protein. The repertoire consists of 170,000 or so distinct CDR3 sequences, with about 95% occurring once and the leading ten covering about 0.1%. The sample taken for sequencing was CD4+ T cells from PBMCs. Source of these receptors: a human donor with Susac syndrome.

The J gene is TRBJ2-7, the V gene TRBV30; 10 nucleotides match TRBD1. CDR3 length equals 13 residues. V trimming: 4 bases; J trimming: 3 bases; junction bases outside the gene matches: 3. The germline CDR1 and CDR2 sequences are GTSNPN and SVGIG (reference sequence). For the CDR3, the DNA is TGTGCCTGGAAGGGGACAGGGGACTACGAGCAGTACTTC. Translation gives CAWKGTGDYEQYF.

In its sample, this clonotype was seen once. The CDR3 region is CASSLGGTEQFF. The CDR3 nucleotides read TGTGCCAGCAGCCTAGGGGGGACTGAGCAGTTCTTC. The chain joins TRBV12-3 or TRBV12-4 to TRBJ2-1, with D perhaps TRBD1 or TRBD2 (6 bases each). The CDR3 runs 12 residues. V was clipped by 6 bases and J by 9 bases, with 12 bases between them.

This clonotype appeared a single time. The chain is built from TRBV30 and TRBJ1-1; 8 nucleotides line up with TRBD1. The CDR3 sequence is 13 residues long. V shed 2 bases, J shed 11 bases, and the junction held 10 bases outside the gene matches. The germline CDR1 and CDR2 sequences are GTSNPN and SVGIG (reference sequence). CDR3 coding DNA: TGTGCCTGGAGTCCTGACAGGGGAGGACGGGCTTTCTTT. It specifies CAWSPDRGGRAFF.

The chain carries TRBV5-1 and TRBJ1-1; D is uncertain. Germline V gives CDR1 SGHRS, CDR2 YFSETQ. The CDR3 totals 14 residues. The V end was cut by 3 bases, the J end by 1 base, with 10 bases between. CDR3 sequence: CASSYRSGNTEAFF. CDR3 bases: TGCGCCAGCAGCTACCGTTCAGGGAACACTGAAGCTTTCTTT.

The chain uses TRBV20-1 and TRBJ1-5; the match to TRBD1 covers 7 bases. The trim removed 5 bases at V and 3 bases at J, leaving 4 bases unmatched. The CDR3 contains 13 residues. Germline V gene sequence: CDR1 DFQATT, CDR2 SNEGSKA (reference sequence). This chain's CDR3 is CSALGQPNQPQHF. CDR3 nucleotide sequence: TGCAGTGCTTTGGGACAGCCCAATCAGCCCCAGCATTTT.

The gene calls are TRBV4-2 and TRBJ2-7; D is possibly TRBD2 (6 bases). The CDR3 totals 15 residues. Trimming cost V 0 bases and J 12 bases, with 21 bases left between them. Germline loops: CDR1 LGHNA, CDR2 YNFKEQ. The CDR3 region has the DNA TGTGCCAGCAGCCAAGACTCGACTTTAGCGGACCTCGCGTACTTC. Translating gives CASSQDSTLADLAYF.

The chain recombines TRBV12-5 with TRBJ2-2, with D possibly TRBD2 on 6 matching bases. Trimming shortened V by 5 bases and J by 4 bases, and 8 bases separated the two germline ends. The CDR3 spans 13 residues. Germline V gives CDR1 LGHNT, CDR2 FRNRAP. Here the CDR3 reads CASGVGLTGELFF. The CDR3 DNA is TGTGCTAGTGGTGTGGGACTCACCGGGGAGCTGTTTTTT.

The V call is TRBV5-1, the J call TRBJ1-3; D not resolved. Deletions cut 2 bases from V and 4 bases from J, with 13 bases between. Germline loops: CDR1 SGHRS, CDR2 YFSETQ. This CDR3 has 15 residues. DNA for the CDR3: TGCGCCAGCAGCTTCGGAGGAGGACGGGGAAACACCATATATTTT. It codes for CASSFGGGRGNTIYF. The full variable domain, completed using reference TRBV5-1 and TRBJ1-3, is KAGVTQTPRYLIKTRGQQVTLSCSPISGHRSVSWYQQTPGQGLQFLFEYFSETQRNKGNFPGRFSGRQFSNSRSEMNVSTLELGDSALYLCASSFGGGRGNTIYFGEGSWLTVV.

This chain links TRBV30 with TRBJ2-5; 9 positions agree with TRBD1. The CDR3 extends over 16 amino acids. Trimming cost V 1 base and J 4 bases; bases outside gene matches: 10. Germline lookup yields CDR1 GTSNPN and CDR2 SVGIG (reference sequence). CDR3 bases: TGTGCCTGGAGTGCCGGGGACAGGGTGTCCGGAGAGACCCAGTACTTC. This sequence encodes CAWSAGDRVSGETQYF.

V usage is TRBV14 and J usage is TRBJ1-2; D not certain. CDR3 length equals 14 residues. V was cut by 0 bases and J by 2 bases, with 7 bases left in between. CDR1 SGHDN and CDR2 FVKESK come from the germline V gene. CDR3 sequence (DNA): TGTGCCAGCAGCCAAGACTACGGGAACTATGGCTACACCTTC. Its translation: CASSQDYGNYGYTF.

This rearrangement joins TRBV20-1 to TRBJ1-1; D remains ambiguous. The V and J ends lost 1 base and 4 bases respectively, with 4 bases between them. CDR1 and CDR2 from the germline V gene are DFQATT and SNEGSKA (reference sequence). This CDR3 contains 11 residues. CDR3 sequence reads: CSARGFTEAFF. The CDR3 nucleotides are TGCAGTGCTAGAGGATTCACTGAAGCTTTCTTT.

V usage is TRBV6-5 and J usage is TRBJ2-7; tentative D call: TRBD1 (7 bases). With 5 bases removed from V and 3 bases from J, the gap between germline ends came to 14 bases. CDR1 and CDR2 (germline): MNHEY, SVGAGI. The CDR3 contains 14 residues. CDR3 in DNA: TGTGCCAGCAGTCCCCGCGGGACAGACTACGAGCAGTACTTC. Its protein is CASSPRGTDYEQYF.

The J gene is TRBJ2-7, the V gene TRBV19; 12 bases line up with TRBD2. The CDR3 is 18 residues long. Per germline, CDR1 LNHDA and CDR2 SQIVND (reference sequence). The V gene end was trimmed by 3 bases and the J gene end by 3 bases; junction bases not matched to a gene: 12. The CDR3 region is CASSMGFALAGGNYEQYF. DNA of the CDR3: TGTGCCAGTAGTATGGGATTCGCGCTAGCGGGAGGGAACTACGAGCAGTACTTC.

The chain combines TRBV29-1 with TRBJ2-7; D is uncertain. The CDR3 runs to 13 residues. The germline CDR1 and CDR2 sequences are SQVTM and ANQGSEA. The V end was cut by 1 base, the J end by 3 bases, with 10 bases between. DNA for the CDR3: TGCAGCGTTGAAGTCCCTATAGACTACGAGCAGTACTTC. Encoded protein: CSVEVPIDYEQYF.

V usage is TRBV28 and J usage is TRBJ1-6, with TRBD1 identical over 11 bases. The ends lost 4 bases at V and 8 bases at J; junction bases unmatched: 4. Germline V gives CDR1 MDHEN, CDR2 SYDVKM. The CDR3 covers 15 residues. The chain's CDR3 is CASSSPGQGDSPLHF. CDR3 bases: TGTGCCAGCAGTTCCCCGGGACAGGGGGATTCACCCCTCCACTTT.

The rearrangement links TRBV6-2 or TRBV6-3 to TRBJ2-1; 9 positions match TRBD2. This CDR3 is built from 14 residues. The junction had 6 bases not matched to a gene; V was cut back by 5 bases and J by 7 bases. CDR1 MNHEY and CDR2 SVGEGT come from the germline V gene. The CDR3 DNA reads TGTGCCAGCAGTCTTAGCGGGAGACGAAATGAGCAGTTCTTC. Its protein product is CASSLSGRRNEQFF.

The genes are TRBV5-1 and TRBJ2-1; 11 bases match TRBD2. J was trimmed by 3 bases and V by 4 bases; bases with no gene match: 3. The CDR3 consists of 15 residues. The V gene's germline CDR1 is SGHRS and CDR2 YFSETQ. As DNA, the CDR3 is TGCGCCAGCAGCGAAGGGACTAGCGGCTACAATGAGCAGTTCTTC. Protein sequence: CASSEGTSGYNEQFF.

This clonotype showed up just once. This chain links TRBV3-1 with TRBJ2-7; 8 bases agree with TRBD2. This CDR3 contains 17 residues. The germline CDR1 and CDR2 sequences are LGHDT and YNNKEL (reference sequence). Trimming at V came to 0 bases and at J to 0 bases, leaving 7 bases not matched to a gene. DNA of the CDR3: TGTGCCAGCAGCCAAGATTTGGCTAGCGGGCGCTCCTACGAGCAGTACTTC. Amino acids: CASSQDLASGRSYEQYF.

The chain links TRBV29-1 to TRBJ2-3; possible D gene TRBD2, 6 bases. This CDR3 comprises 13 residues. CDR1 SQVTM and CDR2 ANQGSEA come from the germline V gene. V dropped 4 bases and J dropped 2 bases, with 10 bases sitting between them. The CDR3 bases are TGCAGCGTTGTGGGGAGGCTCACAGATACGCAGTATTTT. Its protein is CSVVGRLTDTQYF.

The V call is TRBV28, the J call TRBJ1-2; 10 nucleotides agree with TRBD1. Germline loops: CDR1 MDHEN, CDR2 SYDVKM. There are 13 residues in the CDR3. V lost 6 bases, J lost 6 bases, and 4 bases stayed unmatched. The CDR3 DNA reads as TGTGCCAGCAGAACGACAGGGGGCCATGGCTACACCTTC. It encodes CASRTTGGHGYTF.

This clonotype has a single count. The V and J genes are TRBV2 and TRBJ2-2, with D perhaps TRBD2 (6 bases). V was trimmed by 11 bases and J by 2 bases, leaving 15 bases between them. The CDR3 covers 14 residues. CDR1 is SNHLY, CDR2 FYNNEI, per germline. CDR3 nucleotides: TGTGCCTACAAAGGGACTCTAAACACCGGGGAGCTGTTTTTT. It codes for CAYKGTLNTGELFF.

V and J are TRBV12-3 or TRBV12-4 and TRBJ1-4, with 7 bases that match TRBD1. The CDR3 spans 15 residues. Trimming removed 3 bases from V and 2 bases from J; junction bases left unmatched: 3. DNA for the CDR3: TGTGCCAGCAGTTTTCAGGGACAGACTAATGAAAAACTGTTTTTT. This translates into CASSFQGQTNEKLFF.

This clonotype was picked up one time. The rearrangement links TRBV7-2 to TRBJ2-5; no definite D call. CDR1 is SGHTA and CDR2 is FQGNSA in the germline V gene. V shed 2 bases and J shed 5 bases, with 12 bases lying between them. CDR3 length: 14 amino acids. CDR3 region: CASSLFIGRETQYF. DNA for the CDR3: TGTGCCAGCAGCTTATTTATAGGACGCGAGACCCAGTACTTC.

This chain joins TRBV28 and TRBJ2-1; 7 positions match TRBD2. The V gene's germline CDR1 is MDHEN and CDR2 SYDVKM. The CDR3 has 16 residues. J gave up 5 bases and V 7 bases, and 14 bases lay outside the gene matches. The CDR3 loop reads CASNTLGLAANNEQFF. The CDR3 nucleotides read TGTGCCAGCAATACTCTTGGCCTAGCGGCTAACAATGAGCAGTTCTTC.

The rearrangement joins TRBV7-3 to TRBJ2-1; D possibly corresponds to TRBD2 (7 bases). The CDR3 totals 16 residues. V lost 8 bases and J lost 0, with 17 bases in between. Germline CDR1 reads SGHTA; CDR2 reads FQGTGA. The CDR3 DNA reads as TGTGCCAGCTTTCCAAGGGGGGGTAGCTCCTACAATGAGCAGTTCTTC. It yields the protein CASFPRGGSSYNEQFF.

The chain employs TRBV10-3 and TRBJ1-5; D possibly corresponds to TRBD1 (6 bases). The V end lost 6 bases, the J end lost 5 bases, and 11 bases lay between the germline ends. Germline CDR1 is ENHRY and CDR2 is SYGVKD. CDR3 length equals 13 residues. The CDR3 sequence is CAISRTVDQPQHF. CDR3 sequence (DNA): TGTGCCATCAGCCGGACAGTTGATCAGCCCCAGCATTTT.

The chain uses TRBV18 and TRBJ1-3; D is perhaps TRBD1 (5 bases). The CDR3 loop spans 14 amino acids. CDR1 KGHSH and CDR2 LQKENI come from the germline V gene. Trimming cost V 3 bases and J 0 bases, with 6 bases left between them. CDR3 residues: CASSPDSSGNTIYF. The CDR3 coding sequence is TGTGCCAGCTCACCCGACAGCTCTGGAAACACCATATATTTT.

A single count supports this clonotype. The V and J genes are TRBV15 and TRBJ1-5; a weak D match, TRBD1 (5 bases). CDR1 is LNHNV and CDR2 is YYDKDF in the germline V gene (reference sequence). V was shortened by 8 bases and J by 1 base, with 12 bases between the two germline ends. CDR3 length equals 14 residues. CDR3 protein: CATSEGQSNQPQHF. The CDR3 DNA follows: TGTGCCACCTCGGAGGGGCAGAGCAATCAGCCCCAGCATTTT.